The rows below give T cell receptor beta chains drawn from one sample of a study of blood T cell repertoires in COVID-19. Repertoires were generated with immunoSEQ multiplex PCR, while TCRdb's copy carries only in-frame clones and drops some. The table lists under 130,000 clones, 65% to 90% of them singletons. The sequenced sample was peripheral blood. These receptors were obtained from an elderly man with acute or convalescent COVID-19. The CDR3 runs from the conserved cysteine through the conserved F or W. The D gene is left open where the match is weak. Part of the rows lack a size; the others show once, few, many or a class for expanded clones.

TRBJ2-3,-,16,TRBV6-6,TRBD1,CASSIPGQGSTDTQYF,TGTGCCAGCAGTATTCCGGGACAGGGATCGACAGATACGCAGTATTTT
TRBJ2-7,few,17,TRBV4-2,-,CASSLASSGTPIYEQYF,TGTGCCAGCAGCCTAGCAAGTTCCGGGACTCCCATCTACGAGCAGTACTTC
TRBJ1-6,-,16,TRBV3-1/TRBV3-2,-,CASSQRQFSYNSPLHF,TGTGCCAGCAGCCAGCGACAGTTCTCCTATAATTCACCCCTCCACTTT
TRBJ1-4,-,14,TRBV7-9,TRBD1,CASSSDRGNEKLFF,TGTGCCAGCAGCTCGGACAGGGGAAATGAAAAACTGTTTTTT
TRBJ2-7,few,13,TRBV6-5,TRBD1,CASSWGQLYEQYF,TGTGCCAGCAGTTGGGGACAGTTGTACGAGCAGTACTTC
TRBJ2-7,-,15,TRBV19,TRBD1,CASSQGGTGTYEQYF,TGTGCCAGTAGCCAAGGCGGGACAGGAACCTACGAGCAGTACTTC
TRBJ2-3,-,16,TRBV5-1,TRBD2,CASSYGLAGGTDTQYF,TGCGCCAGCAGCTACGGACTAGCGGGAGGCACAGATACGCAGTATTTT
TRBJ1-5,-,14,TRBV2,-,CASSEEWEGEPQHF,TGTGCCAGCAGTGAAGAATGGGAGGGGGAACCCCAGCATTTT
TRBJ1-1,-,11,TRBV30,-,CAGVRWTEAFF,TGTGCCGGGGTCCGGTGGACTGAAGCTTTCTTT
TRBJ2-7,-,11,TRBV30,-,CARSRAGEQYF,TGTGCCCGGTCTCGCGCCGGCGAGCAGTACTTC
TRBJ1-5,-,17,TRBV6-1,-,CASSGVSTGLSNQPQHF,TGTGCCAGCAGTGGGGTTAGCACCGGTCTTAGCAATCAGCCCCAGCATTTT
TRBJ2-7,-,14,TRBV28,TRBD1,CASSSTGGRYEQYF,TGTGCCAGCAGTTCGACAGGGGGCAGATACGAGCAGTACTTC
TRBJ1-1,once,14,TRBV5-1,-,CASSLGQGTTEAFF,TGCGCCAGCAGCTTGGGTCAGGGGACCACTGAAGCTTTCTTT
TRBJ2-7,-,14,TRBV6-6,TRBD2,CASRSRGDENEQYF,TGTGCCAGCAGGAGCCGGGGGGATGAAAACGAGCAGTACTTC
TRBJ1-5,-,14,TRBV2,TRBD1,CASSLTGGNQPQHF,TGTGCCAGCAGCCTGACAGGGGGCAATCAGCCCCAGCATTTT
TRBJ1-2,-,13,TRBV30,-,CAWSVGPYKGYTF,TGTGCCTGGAGTGTGGGGCCGTATAAGGGCTACACCTTC